This T cell receptor beta chain was found in a study of cytomegalovirus exposure and HLA in healthy donors. This CDR3 is 17 amino acids long. CDR1 SGHDT and CDR2 YYEEEE come from the germline V gene. Trimming at V came to 1 base and at J to 0 bases, leaving 4 bases not matched to a gene. General study results and limits: Analysis performed later found roughly 17,000 TCR beta sequences associated with HLA alleles at 0.05 false discovery rate.

Primers for the PCR totalled 60 Vbeta and 13 Jbeta. Using immunoSEQ multiplex PCR, the repertoire was profiled, and TCRdb retains in-frame clones only, with some absent. This repertoire shows about 130,000 clones, 70% to 85% found once; its top ten account for 1.7%. For this clone: Antigen specificity is unknown.

The source material was PBMCs. The J gene is TRBJ2-4, the V gene TRBV5-6; 10 nucleotides agree with TRBD2. The sequence was collected from a boy between 10 and 17 years old in good health and CMV-seronegative. CDR3: CASSLPAGGLAKNIQYF. As DNA, the CDR3 is TGTGCCAGCAGCTTGCCAGCGGGGGGGCTAGCCAAAAACATTCAGTACTTC.